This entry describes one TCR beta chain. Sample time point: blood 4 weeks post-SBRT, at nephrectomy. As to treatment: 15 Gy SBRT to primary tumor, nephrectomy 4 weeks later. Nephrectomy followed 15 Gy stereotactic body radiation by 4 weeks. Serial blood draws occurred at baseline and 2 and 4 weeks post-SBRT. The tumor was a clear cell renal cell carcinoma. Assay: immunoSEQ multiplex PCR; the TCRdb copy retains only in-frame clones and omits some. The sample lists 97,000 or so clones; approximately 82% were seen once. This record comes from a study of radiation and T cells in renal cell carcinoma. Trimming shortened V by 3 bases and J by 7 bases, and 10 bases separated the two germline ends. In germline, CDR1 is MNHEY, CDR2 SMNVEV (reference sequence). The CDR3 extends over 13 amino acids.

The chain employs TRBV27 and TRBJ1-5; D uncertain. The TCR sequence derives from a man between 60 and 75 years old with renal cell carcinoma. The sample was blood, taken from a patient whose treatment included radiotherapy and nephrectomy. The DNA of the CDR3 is TGTGCCAGCAGTTTGGTGGGGTCCCAGCCCCAGCATTTT. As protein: CASSLVGSQPQHF.